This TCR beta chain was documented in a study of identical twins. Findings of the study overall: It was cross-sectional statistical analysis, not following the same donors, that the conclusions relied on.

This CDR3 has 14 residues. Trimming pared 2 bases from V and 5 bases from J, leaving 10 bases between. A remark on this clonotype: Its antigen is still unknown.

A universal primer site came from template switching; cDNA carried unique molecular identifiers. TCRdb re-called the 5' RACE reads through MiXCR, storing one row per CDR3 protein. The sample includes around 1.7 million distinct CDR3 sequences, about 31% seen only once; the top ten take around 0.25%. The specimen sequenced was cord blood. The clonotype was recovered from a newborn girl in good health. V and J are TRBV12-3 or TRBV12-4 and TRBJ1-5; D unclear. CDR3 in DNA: TGTGCCAGCAGTTTAAGGCAGCCCCATCAGCCCCAGCATTTT. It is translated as CASSLRQPHQPQHF.